This T cell receptor beta chain comes out of a study of T cell changes during pregnancy in multiple sclerosis. This CDR3 has 15 amino acids. Trimming left V 0 bases short and J 9 bases short, with 18 bases between. Clones were sequenced by immunoSEQ multiplex PCR, and TCRdb holds only the in-frame ones, with some missing. The data contain roughly 40,000 clones, roughly 90% of them seen just once; the ten biggest clones take up about 0.45%. This chain joins TRBV5-3 and TRBJ1-2; the D gene is possibly TRBD1 (5 bases). TRBV5-3 is recorded as an ORF, its role being uncertain. Sequencing was performed on CD4+ T cells from peripheral blood mononuclear cells, taken in the third trimester of pregnancy. This sequence originates from a female donor with multiple sclerosis, enrolled in a pregnancy study. The CDR3 region has the DNA TGTGCCAGAAGCTTGGGTGGCAGGGAGGACGGCAGCTACACCTTC. This sequence encodes CARSLGGREDGSYTF.